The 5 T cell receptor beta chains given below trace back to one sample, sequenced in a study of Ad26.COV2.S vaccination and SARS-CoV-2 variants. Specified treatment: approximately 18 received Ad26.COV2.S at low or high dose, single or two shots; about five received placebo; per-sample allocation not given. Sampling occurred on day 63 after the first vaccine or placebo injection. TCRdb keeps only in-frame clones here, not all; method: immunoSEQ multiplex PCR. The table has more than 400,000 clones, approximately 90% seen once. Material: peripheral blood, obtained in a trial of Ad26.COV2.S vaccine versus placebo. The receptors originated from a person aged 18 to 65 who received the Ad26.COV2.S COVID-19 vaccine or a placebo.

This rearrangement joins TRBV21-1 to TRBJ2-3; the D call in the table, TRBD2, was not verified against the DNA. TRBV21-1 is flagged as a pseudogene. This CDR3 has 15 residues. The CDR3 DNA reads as TGTGCCAGCAGCAAAGATGCGGGGAGGGCAGATACGCAGTATTTT. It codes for CASSKDAGRADTQYF.

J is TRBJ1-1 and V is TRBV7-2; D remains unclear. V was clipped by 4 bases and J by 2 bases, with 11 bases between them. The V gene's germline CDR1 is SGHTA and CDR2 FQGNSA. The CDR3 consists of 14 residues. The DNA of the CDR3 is TGTGCCAGCAGCTCTAAAAGAGTAAACACTGAAGCTTTCTTT. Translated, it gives CASSSKRVNTEAFF.

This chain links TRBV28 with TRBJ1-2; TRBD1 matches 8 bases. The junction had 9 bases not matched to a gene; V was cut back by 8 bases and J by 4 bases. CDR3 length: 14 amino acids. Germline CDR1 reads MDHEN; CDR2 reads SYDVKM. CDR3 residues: CASLKGQVAYGYTF. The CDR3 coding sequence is TGTGCCAGCTTAAAGGGACAGGTTGCCTATGGCTACACCTTC.

CDR3 residues: CASSPQGDQPQHF. The DNA of the CDR3 is TGTGCCAGCAGCCCGCAGGGGGATCAGCCCCAGCATTTT. V is TRBV7-6 and J is TRBJ1-5, with 7 bases lining up with TRBD1. CDR3 length: 13 amino acids. Germline CDR1 is SGHVS and CDR2 is FNYEAQ. V was pared by 5 bases and J by 5 bases, with 3 bases of the junction left unmatched.

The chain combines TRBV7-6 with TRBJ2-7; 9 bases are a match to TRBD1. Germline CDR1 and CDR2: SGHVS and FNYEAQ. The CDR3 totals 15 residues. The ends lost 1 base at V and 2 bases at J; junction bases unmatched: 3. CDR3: CASSLGGTGTYEQYF. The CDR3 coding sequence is TGTGCCAGCAGCTTAGGAGGGACAGGGACCTACGAGCAGTACTTC.